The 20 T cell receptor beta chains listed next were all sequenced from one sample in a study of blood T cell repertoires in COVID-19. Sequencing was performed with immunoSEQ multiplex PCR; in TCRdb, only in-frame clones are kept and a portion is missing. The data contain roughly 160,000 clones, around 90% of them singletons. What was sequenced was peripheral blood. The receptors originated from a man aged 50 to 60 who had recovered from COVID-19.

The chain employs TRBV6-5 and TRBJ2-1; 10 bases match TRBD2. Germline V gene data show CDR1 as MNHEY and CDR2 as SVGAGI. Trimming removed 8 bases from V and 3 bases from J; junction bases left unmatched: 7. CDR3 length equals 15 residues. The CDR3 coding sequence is TGTGCCAGCGATAAAGGGACTAGCGTCTACAATGAGCAGTTCTTC. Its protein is CASDKGTSVYNEQFF.

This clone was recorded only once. The CDR3 loop is CASSLGRVGNQPQHF. The CDR3 DNA is TGTGCCAGCAGTTTAGGGAGGGTTGGAAATCAGCCCCAGCATTTT. The chain uses TRBV28 and TRBJ1-5; D is ambiguous. Between the trimmed V and J ends, which lost 2 bases and 4 bases, there was a span of 12 bases. The CDR3 extends over 15 amino acids. From germline, CDR1 is MDHEN and CDR2 SYDVKM.

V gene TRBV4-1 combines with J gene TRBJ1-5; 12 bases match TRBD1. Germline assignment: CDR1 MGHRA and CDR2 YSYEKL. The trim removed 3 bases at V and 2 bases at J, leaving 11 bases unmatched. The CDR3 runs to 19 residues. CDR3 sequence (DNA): TGCGCCAGCAGCCACCCTCGGGACAGGGGGCCGTTTGGCAATCAGCCCCAGCATTTT. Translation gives CASSHPRDRGPFGNQPQHF.

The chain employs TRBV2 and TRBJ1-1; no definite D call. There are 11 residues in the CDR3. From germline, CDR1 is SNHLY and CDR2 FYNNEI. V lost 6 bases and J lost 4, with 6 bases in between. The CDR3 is CASRRSTEAFF. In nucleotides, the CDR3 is TGTGCCAGCAGACGCAGCACTGAAGCTTTCTTT.

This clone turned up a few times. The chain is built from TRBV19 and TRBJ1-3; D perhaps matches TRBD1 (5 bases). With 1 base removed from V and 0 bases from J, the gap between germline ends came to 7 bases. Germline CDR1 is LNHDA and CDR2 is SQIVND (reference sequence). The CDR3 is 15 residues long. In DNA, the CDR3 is TGTGCCAGTAGTATAGGACAGACCTCTGGAAACACCATATATTTT. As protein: CASSIGQTSGNTIYF.

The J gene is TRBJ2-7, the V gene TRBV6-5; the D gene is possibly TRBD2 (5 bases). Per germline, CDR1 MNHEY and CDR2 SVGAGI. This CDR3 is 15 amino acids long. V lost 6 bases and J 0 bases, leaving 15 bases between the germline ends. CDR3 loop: CASSLEKGSSYEQYF. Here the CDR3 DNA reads TGTGCCAGCAGCCTAGAGAAAGGGAGCTCCTACGAGCAGTACTTC.

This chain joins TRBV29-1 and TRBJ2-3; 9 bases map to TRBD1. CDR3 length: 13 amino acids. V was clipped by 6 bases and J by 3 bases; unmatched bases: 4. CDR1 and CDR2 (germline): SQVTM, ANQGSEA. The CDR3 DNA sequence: TGCAGCGTCGGGACAGGGATAACAGATACGCAGTATTTT. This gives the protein CSVGTGITDTQYF.

The CDR3, as DNA: TGTGCCAGCAGTTTAAATTTAGGGGTCGGCGATGGCTACACCTTC. Translation gives CASSLNLGVGDGYTF. The V and J genes are TRBV28 and TRBJ1-2, with D tentatively TRBD1 (5 bases). Germline loops: CDR1 MDHEN, CDR2 SYDVKM. The CDR3 sequence is 15 residues long. V lost 2 bases and J 6 bases, leaving 16 bases between the germline ends.

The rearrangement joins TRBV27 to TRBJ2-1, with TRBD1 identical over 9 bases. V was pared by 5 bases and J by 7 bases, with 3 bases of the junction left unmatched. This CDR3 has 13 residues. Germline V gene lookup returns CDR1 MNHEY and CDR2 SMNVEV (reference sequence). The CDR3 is CASSRGTGNEQFF. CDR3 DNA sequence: TGTGCCAGCAGTAGGGGGACAGGGAATGAGCAGTTCTTC.

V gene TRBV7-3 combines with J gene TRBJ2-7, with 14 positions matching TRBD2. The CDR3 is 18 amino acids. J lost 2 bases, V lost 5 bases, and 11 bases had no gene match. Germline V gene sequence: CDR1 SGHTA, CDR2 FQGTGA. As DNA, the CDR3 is TGTGCCAGCAGCCTTAGACTAGCGGGGGGGCGCAGAACCTACGAGCAGTACTTC. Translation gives CASSLRLAGGRRTYEQYF. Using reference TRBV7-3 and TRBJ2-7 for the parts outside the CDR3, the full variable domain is GAGVSQTPSNKVTEKGKYVELRCDPISGHTALYWYRQSLGQGPEFLIYFQGTGAADDSGLPNDRFFAVRPEGSVSTLKIQRTERGDSAVYLCASSLRLAGGRRTYEQYFGPGTRLTVT.

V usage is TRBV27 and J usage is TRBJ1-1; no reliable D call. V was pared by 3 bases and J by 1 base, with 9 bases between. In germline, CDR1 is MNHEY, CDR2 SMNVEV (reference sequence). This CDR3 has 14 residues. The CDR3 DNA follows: TGTGCCAGCAGTTTCCGGACTGAGAACACTGAAGCTTTCTTT. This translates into CASSFRTENTEAFF.

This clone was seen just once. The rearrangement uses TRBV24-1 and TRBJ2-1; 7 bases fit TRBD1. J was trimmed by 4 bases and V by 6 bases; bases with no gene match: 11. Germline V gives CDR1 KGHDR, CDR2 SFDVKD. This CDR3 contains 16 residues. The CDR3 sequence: CATSSRGLGFYNEQFF. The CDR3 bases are TGTGCCACCAGTTCGAGGGGGCTAGGATTTTACAATGAGCAGTTCTTC.

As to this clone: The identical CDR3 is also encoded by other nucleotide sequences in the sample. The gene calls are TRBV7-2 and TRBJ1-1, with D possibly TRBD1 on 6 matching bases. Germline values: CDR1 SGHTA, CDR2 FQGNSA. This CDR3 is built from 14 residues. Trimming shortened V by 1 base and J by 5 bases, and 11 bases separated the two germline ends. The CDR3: CASSLVARGTEAFF. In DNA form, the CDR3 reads TGTGCCAGCAGCTTAGTCGCCAGGGGTACTGAAGCTTTCTTT.

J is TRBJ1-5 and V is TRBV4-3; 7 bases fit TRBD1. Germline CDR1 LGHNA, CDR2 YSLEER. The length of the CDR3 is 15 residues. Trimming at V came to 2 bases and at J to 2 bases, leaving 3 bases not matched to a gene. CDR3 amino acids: CASSQIRGGNQPQHF. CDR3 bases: TGCGCCAGCAGCCAAATCAGGGGGGGCAATCAGCCCCAGCATTTT.

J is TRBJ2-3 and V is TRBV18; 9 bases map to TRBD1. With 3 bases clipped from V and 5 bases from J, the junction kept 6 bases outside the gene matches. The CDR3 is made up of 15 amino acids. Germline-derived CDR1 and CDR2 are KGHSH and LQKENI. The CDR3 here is CASSPKQGAVDTQYF. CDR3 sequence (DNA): TGTGCCAGCTCACCTAAACAGGGGGCCGTAGATACGCAGTATTTT.

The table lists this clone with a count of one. The CDR3 bases are TGTGCCAGCACCCCTCTGGGACAGCTGAACACTGAAGCTTTCTTT. Translating it yields CASTPLGQLNTEAFF. The rearrangement uses TRBV9 and TRBJ1-1, with 7 bases lining up with TRBD1. The CDR3 has 15 residues. Germline assignment: CDR1 SGDLS and CDR2 YYNGEE. V lost 6 bases, J lost 0 bases, and 8 bases stayed unmatched.

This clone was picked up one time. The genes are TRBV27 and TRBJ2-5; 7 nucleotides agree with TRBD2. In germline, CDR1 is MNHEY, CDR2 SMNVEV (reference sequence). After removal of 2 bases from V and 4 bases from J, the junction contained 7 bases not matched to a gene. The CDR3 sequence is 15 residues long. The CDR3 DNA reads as TGTGCCAGCAGTTTAGGGGGTCGGGGGGTAGAGACCCAGTACTTC. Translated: CASSLGGRGVETQYF.

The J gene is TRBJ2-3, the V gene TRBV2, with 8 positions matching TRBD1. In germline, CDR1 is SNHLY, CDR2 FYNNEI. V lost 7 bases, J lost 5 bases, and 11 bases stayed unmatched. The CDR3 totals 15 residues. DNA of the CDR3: TGTGCCAGCAACGGACAGGGCGAGGGAGGAGATACGCAGTATTTT. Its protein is CASNGQGEGGDTQYF.

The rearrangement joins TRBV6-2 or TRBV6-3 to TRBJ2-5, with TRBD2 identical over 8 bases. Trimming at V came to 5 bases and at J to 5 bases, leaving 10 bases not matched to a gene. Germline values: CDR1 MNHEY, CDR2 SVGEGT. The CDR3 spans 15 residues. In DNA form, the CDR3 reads TGTGCCAGCAGTAGCCCAGCGGGGGCGCGGGAGACCCAGTACTTC. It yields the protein CASSSPAGARETQYF.

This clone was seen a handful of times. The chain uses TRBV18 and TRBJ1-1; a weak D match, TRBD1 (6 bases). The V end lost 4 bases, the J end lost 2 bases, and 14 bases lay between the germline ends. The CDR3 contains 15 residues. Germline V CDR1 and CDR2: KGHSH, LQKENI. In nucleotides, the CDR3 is TGTGCCAGCTCACTAAAACCGGGACAAAACACTGAAGCTTTCTTT. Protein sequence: CASSLKPGQNTEAFF.